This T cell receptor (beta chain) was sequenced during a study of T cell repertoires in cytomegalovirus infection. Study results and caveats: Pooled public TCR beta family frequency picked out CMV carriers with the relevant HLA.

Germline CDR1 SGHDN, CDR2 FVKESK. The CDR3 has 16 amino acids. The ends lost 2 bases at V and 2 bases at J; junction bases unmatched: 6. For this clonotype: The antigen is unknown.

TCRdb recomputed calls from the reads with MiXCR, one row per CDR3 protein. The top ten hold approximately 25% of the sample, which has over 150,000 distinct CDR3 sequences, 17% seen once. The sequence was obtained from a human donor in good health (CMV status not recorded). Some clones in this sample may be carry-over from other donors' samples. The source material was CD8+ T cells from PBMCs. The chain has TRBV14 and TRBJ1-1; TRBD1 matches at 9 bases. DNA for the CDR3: TGTGCCAGCAGCCAATCCGGGACAGGGATTAACACTGAAGCTTTCTTT. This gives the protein CASSQSGTGINTEAFF.